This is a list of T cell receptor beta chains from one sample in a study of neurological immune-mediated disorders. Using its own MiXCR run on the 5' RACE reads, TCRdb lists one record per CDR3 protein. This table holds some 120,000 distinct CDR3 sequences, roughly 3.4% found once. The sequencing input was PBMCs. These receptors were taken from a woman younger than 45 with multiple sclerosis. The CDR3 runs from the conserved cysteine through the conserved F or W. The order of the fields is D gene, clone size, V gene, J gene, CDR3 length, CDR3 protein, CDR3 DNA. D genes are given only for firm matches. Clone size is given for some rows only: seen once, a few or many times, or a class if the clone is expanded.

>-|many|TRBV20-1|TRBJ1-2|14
CSARDRVKQYGYTF
TGCAGTGCTAGAGACAGGGTCAAACAATATGGCTACACCTTC
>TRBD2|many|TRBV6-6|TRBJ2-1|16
CASSSGLAGTYNEQFF
TGTGCCAGCAGTTCCGGACTAGCGGGGACCTACAATGAGCAGTTCTTC
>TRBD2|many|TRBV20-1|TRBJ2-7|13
CSAPTSGSGEQYF
TGCAGTGCTCCGACTAGCGGGAGCGGGGAGCAGTACTTC
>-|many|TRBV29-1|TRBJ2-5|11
CSVEPQGTQYF
TGCAGCGTTGAACCCCAGGGGACTCAGTACTTC
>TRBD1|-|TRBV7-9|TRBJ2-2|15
CASSLRQGAFGELFF
TGTGCCAGCAGCTTACGACAGGGGGCATTCGGGGAGCTGTTTTTT
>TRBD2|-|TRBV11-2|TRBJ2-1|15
CASSLAGRDYNEQFF
TGTGCCAGCAGCCTAGCGGGGAGGGACTACAATGAGCAGTTCTTC
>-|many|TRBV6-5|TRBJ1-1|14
CASSLLGGNPEAFF
TGTGCCAGCAGCCTTCTGGGTGGAAACCCTGAAGCTTTCTTT
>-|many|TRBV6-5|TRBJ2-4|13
CASKGTHSPLWYF
TGTGCCAGCAAAGGGACACACTCCCCTCTTTGGTACTTC
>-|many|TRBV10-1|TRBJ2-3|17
CASSHNRDPRRPDTQYF
TGCGCCAGCAGTCACAACCGGGACCCCAGACGTCCAGATACGCAGTATTTT
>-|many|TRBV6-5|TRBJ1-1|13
CASSYSTLGEAFF
TGTGCCAGCAGTTACTCGACGTTGGGGGAAGCTTTCTTT
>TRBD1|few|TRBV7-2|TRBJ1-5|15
CASSRDRGSNQPQHF
TGTGCCAGCAGCCGGGACAGGGGAAGCAATCAGCCCCAGCATTTT
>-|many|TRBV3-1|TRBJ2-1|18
CASSPRGPQSQFYNEQFF
TGTGCCAGCAGCCCCAGAGGACCACAATCACAATTCTACAATGAGCAGTTCTTC
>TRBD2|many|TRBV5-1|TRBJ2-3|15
CASSFGLAVTDTQYF
TGCGCCAGCAGCTTCGGACTAGCGGTGACAGATACGCAGTATTTT
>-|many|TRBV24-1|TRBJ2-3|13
CATSAPPTDTQYF
TGTGCCACCAGTGCCCCGCCCACAGATACGCAGTATTTT
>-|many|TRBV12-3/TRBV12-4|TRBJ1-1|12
CASSSGFTEAFF
TGTGCCAGCAGTTCCGGCTTCACTGAAGCTTTCTTT
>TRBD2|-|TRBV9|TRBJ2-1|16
CASSVAPSGKGNEQFF
TGTGCCAGCAGCGTAGCCCCTAGCGGGAAGGGTAATGAGCAGTTCTTC
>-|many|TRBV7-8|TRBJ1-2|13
CASSFGGGYGYTF
TGTGCCAGCAGCTTTGGTGGAGGATATGGCTACACCTTC
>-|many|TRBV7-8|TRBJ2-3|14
CASSLEPLPDTQYF
TGTGCCAGCAGCTTAGAGCCACTACCAGATACGCAGTATTTT
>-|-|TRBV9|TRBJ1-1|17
CASSVGVGAGRGTEAFF
TGTGCCAGCAGCGTGGGGGTGGGGGCCGGTCGTGGCACTGAAGCTTTCTTT
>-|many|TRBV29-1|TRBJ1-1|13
CSVERRSDTEAFF
TGCAGCGTTGAACGTAGATCCGACACTGAAGCTTTCTTT
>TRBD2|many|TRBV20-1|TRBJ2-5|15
CSARNQRGHQETQYF
TGCAGTGCTAGAAACCAGCGGGGCCACCAAGAGACCCAGTACTTC
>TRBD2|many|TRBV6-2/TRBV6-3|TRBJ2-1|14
CASSWGLAGGEQFF
TGTGCCAGCAGTTGGGGACTAGCGGGAGGTGAGCAGTTCTTC
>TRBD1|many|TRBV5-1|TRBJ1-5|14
CASSTGQGRQPQHF
TGCGCCAGCAGCACCGGACAGGGCCGGCAGCCCCAGCATTTT
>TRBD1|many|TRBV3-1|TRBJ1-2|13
CASSLRTGSGYTF
TGTGCCAGCAGCCTCCGGACAGGGTCTGGCTACACCTTC
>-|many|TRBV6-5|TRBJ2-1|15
CASSAQAHPYNEQFF
TGTGCCAGCAGTGCTCAGGCTCACCCCTACAATGAGCAGTTCTTC
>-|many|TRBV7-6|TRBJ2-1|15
CASSLYQGSYNEQFF
TGTGCCAGCAGCTTATATCAGGGCTCCTACAATGAGCAGTTCTTC
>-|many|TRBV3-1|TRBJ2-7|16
CASSQGVGYLAYEQYF
TGTGCCAGCAGCCAAGGGGTCGGCTACCTGGCCTACGAGCAGTACTTC
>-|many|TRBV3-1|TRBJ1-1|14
CASSRGVANTEAFF
TGTGCCAGCAGCCGCGGGGTTGCGAACACTGAAGCTTTCTTT
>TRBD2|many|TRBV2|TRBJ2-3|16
CASSDASGGPTDTQYF
TGTGCCAGCAGTGACGCTAGCGGGGGGCCCACAGATACGCAGTATTTT
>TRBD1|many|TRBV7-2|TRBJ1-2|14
CASSFDRGDYGYTF
TGTGCCAGCAGCTTTGACAGGGGGGACTATGGCTACACCTTC
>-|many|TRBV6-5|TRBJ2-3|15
CASSSGTISTDTQYF
TGTGCCAGCAGCTCCGGGACAATTAGCACAGATACGCAGTATTTT
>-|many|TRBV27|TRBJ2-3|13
CASSSTATLPQYF
TGTGCCAGCAGTTCAACCGCAACATTACCGCAGTATTTT
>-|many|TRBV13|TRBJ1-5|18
CASSLGRAGGVGNQPQHF
TGTGCCAGCAGCTTAGGCCGGGCTGGAGGGGTTGGCAATCAGCCCCAGCATTTT